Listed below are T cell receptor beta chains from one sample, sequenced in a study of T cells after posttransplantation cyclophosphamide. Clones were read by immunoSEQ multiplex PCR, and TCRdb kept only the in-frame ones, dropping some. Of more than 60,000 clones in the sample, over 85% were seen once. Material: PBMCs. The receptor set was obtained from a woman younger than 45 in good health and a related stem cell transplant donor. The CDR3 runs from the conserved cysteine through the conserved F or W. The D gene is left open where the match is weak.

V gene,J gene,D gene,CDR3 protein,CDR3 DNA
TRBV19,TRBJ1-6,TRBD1,CASSWGDRGSPLHF,TGTGCCAGTAGTTGGGGGGACAGGGGTTCACCCCTCCACTTT
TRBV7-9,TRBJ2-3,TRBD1,CASSLDRGSDTQYF,TGTGCCAGCAGCTTAGACAGGGGGTCAGATACGCAGTATTTT
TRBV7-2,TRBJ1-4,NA,CASSPRVSTNEKLFF,TGTGCCAGCAGCCCAAGAGTTTCGACTAATGAAAAACTGTTTTTT
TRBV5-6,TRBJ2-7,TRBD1,CASSLTGQGMAEQYF,TGTGCCAGCAGCCTTACGGGACAGGGAATGGCCGAGCAGTACTTC
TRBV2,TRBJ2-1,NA,CASSDLSRGHYNEQFF,TGTGCCAGCAGTGATTTATCCCGGGGCCACTACAATGAGCAGTTCTTC
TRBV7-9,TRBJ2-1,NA,CASSLAAGLYNEQFF,TGTGCCAGCAGCTTAGCCGCGGGACTGTACAATGAGCAGTTCTTC
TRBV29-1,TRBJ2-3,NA,CSVGQGGDTQYF,TGCAGCGTTGGACAGGGAGGAGATACGCAGTATTTT
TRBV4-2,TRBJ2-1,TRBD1,CASSQAGQGANEQFF,TGTGCCAGCAGCCAAGCGGGACAGGGGGCCAATGAGCAGTTCTTC
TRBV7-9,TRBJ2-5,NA,CASSLVQGRETQYF,TGTGCCAGCAGCTTGGTACAGGGCAGGGAGACCCAGTACTTC
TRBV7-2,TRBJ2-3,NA,CASSLANWWNTSTDTQYF,TGTGCCAGCAGCTTAGCCAACTGGTGGAACACTAGCACAGATACGCAGTATTTT
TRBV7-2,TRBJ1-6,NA,CASSLVSNSPLHF,TGTGCCAGCAGCTTAGTTTCGAATTCACCCCTCCACTTT